The source of this T cell receptor (beta chain) is a study of cytomegalovirus exposure and HLA in healthy donors. Study findings and constraints: Across HLA loci, a later analysis found differing TCR association rates, with DRB1 most and HLA-C fewest. When analyzed later, a missense DCLRE1C variant was found to be linked to TCR beta V- and J-gene trimming.

Germline values: CDR1 MGHRA, CDR2 YSYEKL. With V trimmed by 4 bases and J by 2 bases, 5 bases remained unmatched. CDR3 length: 15 amino acids. PCR employed 60 Vbeta and 13 Jbeta primers. The assay was immunoSEQ multiplex PCR, and TCRdb's table has in-frame clones only and misses some. The table shows 95,000 to 150,000 clones, with about 76% occurring only once. Details on this clone: What it recognizes is unknown.

The TCR originated in a middle-aged woman in good health and CMV-seronegative. The rearrangement links TRBV4-1 to TRBJ2-7, with 10 positions matching TRBD2. The sequenced material came from PBMCs. The CDR3 sequence is CASSPLAGLPYEQYF. The CDR3 nucleotides read TGCGCCAGCAGCCCACTAGCGGGATTACCCTACGAGCAGTACTTC.